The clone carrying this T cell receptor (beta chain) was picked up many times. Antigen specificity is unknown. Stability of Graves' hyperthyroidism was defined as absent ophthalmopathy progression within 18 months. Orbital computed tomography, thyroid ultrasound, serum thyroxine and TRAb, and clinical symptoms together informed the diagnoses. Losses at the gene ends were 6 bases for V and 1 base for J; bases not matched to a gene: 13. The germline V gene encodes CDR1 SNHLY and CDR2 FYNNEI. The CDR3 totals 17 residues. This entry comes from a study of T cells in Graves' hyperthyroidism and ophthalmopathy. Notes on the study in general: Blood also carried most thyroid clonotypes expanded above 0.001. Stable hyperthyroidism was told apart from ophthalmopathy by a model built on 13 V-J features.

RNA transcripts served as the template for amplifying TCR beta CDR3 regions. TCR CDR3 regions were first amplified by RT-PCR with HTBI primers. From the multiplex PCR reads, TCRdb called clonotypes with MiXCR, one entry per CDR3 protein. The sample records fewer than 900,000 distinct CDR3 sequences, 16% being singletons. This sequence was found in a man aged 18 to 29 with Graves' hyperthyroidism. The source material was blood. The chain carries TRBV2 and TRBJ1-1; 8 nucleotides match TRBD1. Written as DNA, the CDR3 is TGTGCCAGCAGCGACGGACAGGGTGGGAGGAAGAACACTGAAGCTTTCTTT. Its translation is CASSDGQGGRKNTEAFF.